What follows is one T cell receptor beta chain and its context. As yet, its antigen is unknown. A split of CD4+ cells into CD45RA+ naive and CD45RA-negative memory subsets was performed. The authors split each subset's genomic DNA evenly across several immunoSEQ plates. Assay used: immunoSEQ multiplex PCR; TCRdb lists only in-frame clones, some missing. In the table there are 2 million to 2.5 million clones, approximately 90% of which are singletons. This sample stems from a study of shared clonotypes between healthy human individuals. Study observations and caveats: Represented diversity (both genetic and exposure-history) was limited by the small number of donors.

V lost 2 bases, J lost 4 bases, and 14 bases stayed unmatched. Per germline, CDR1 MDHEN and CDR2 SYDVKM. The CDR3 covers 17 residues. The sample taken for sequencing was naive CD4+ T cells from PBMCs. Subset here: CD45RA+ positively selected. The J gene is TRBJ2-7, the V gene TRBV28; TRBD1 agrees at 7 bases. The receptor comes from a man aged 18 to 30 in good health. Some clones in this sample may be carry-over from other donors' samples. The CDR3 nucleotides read TGTGCCAGCAGTTTAGGGACCTCAGGGGGAGTAGCATACGAGCAGTACTTC. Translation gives CASSLGTSGGVAYEQYF.